Described below is a single TCR beta chain sequence and its context. Its antigen remains undetermined. No much larger clone is present one base from it, and per-base qualities are unavailable. The sample's time point label, decoded: baseline before oral tofacitinib. Peripheral blood and lesional scalp punch biopsies were obtained from patients with alopecia areata. PBMCs were isolated by density centrifugation and stained for CD3, CD4 and CD8, and CD4+ and CD8+ T cells were sorted on a FACSAria. The germline V gene (reference sequence) yields MNHEY for CDR1 and SMNVEV for CDR2. Counted from cysteine to phenylalanine, this CDR3 has 18 amino acids. This entry keeps only the CDR3 DNA: 54 bases, framed from base 1. V loses 5 bases at its end and J loses 4 bases; junction bases beyond the gene matches: 17. The data were obtained in a study of CD8+ T cells in alopecia areata (dated by TCRdb to 2016 to 2019). Describing the broader study: The treated patients took part in an open-label pilot trial in which moderate-to-severe alopecia areata was treated with oral tofacitinib at 5 to 10 mg twice daily. Tofacitinib was administered for 6 to 18 months, and 6 months of follow-up off drug were then conducted to assess delayed response and recurrence. The study used high-throughput TCRbeta sequencing to examine T cell clonal expansion in alopecia areata, in both the C3H/HeJ mouse model and human patients. Human TCRbeta sequencing covered scalp tissue and sorted CD4+ and CD8+ peripheral blood T cells from patchy and totalis/universalis alopecia areata patients and healthy controls. Biopsies were taken from tofacitinib-treated patients at baseline and at 4 and 24 weeks of treatment, and a later scalp biopsy was taken in several of the tofacitinib-treated patients. Clonality in the scalp was compared among normal scalp (n=4), patchy alopecia areata scalp (n=8), and alopecia totalis/universalis scalp (n=8). The RNA source kit depended on sample type: the PAXgene miRNA kit for fixed scalp, the miRNeasy kit for PBMCs, and the RNeasy kit for mouse skin. TCRbeta CDR3 regions were amplified by immunoSEQ multiplex PCR with 35 Vbeta forward and 13 Jbeta reverse primers. Study-wide findings and limitations: Compared with mice, TCR sequences shared between patients were less clear, possibly partly because of HLA diversity across the patient population. Unlike mouse skin, which is dominated by gammadelta T cells, normal human skin has resident alphabeta T cells that are also sequenced, and this complicates analysis of the scalp TCR repertoire. Higher clonality and more expanded CD8+ clones were observed in lesional scalp than in normal scalp, particularly in alopecia totalis/universalis, a finding suggestive of antigenic drive.

The protocol used for the library was the immunoSEQ multiplex PCR assay. For TCR sequencing, RNA was extracted from every sample and reverse transcribed into cDNA to serve as template. SuperScript III was used to make first-strand cDNA, primed with a 2:1 mix of oligo-dT and random hexamers. A synthetic immune receptor repertoire was used to measure amplification bias, and any remaining bias was corrected computationally. In the paper's pipeline: Raw reads were preprocessed to remove errors, and CDR3 was defined by IMGT conventions from the conserved cysteine to phenylalanine. Clonality was calculated as 1 minus Shannon entropy normalized by log2 of the number of productive unique TCRs. Whether scalp clones were CD4 or CD8 was inferred by matching scalp TCRbeta sequences against CD4 and CD8 repertoires sorted from blood. TCRdb stores this immuneACCESS table with in-frame sequences only. Part of the clones is absent; in the studies checked, under half of the shortfall reflects unresolved V genes, and no reason is known for the rest. V, J and clone size are taken as reported in that table, and D and trimming were inferred from the DNA itself. The table for this sample lists around 140,000 clones; about half of them were counted only once. The ten largest make up 0.8% to 1% of the sample.

Sequences were derived from CD4+ T cells sorted from blood, sampled at week 0. This sequence was found in a human donor with alopecia areata. The chain joins TRBV27 to TRBJ2-7; the junction holds 10 bases that match TRBD2. The CDR3 region: CASSRKSLAGVLSYEQYF. The bases read TGTGCCAGCAGTAGAAAGAGTCTAGCGGGAGTGTTGTCGTACGAGCAGTACTTC.